Following are 8 T cell receptor beta chains from one sample sequenced in a study of cytomegalovirus exposure and HLA in healthy donors (dated by TCRdb to the late 2010s). The library was made by the immunoSEQ multiplex PCR assay. The table comes from immuneACCESS by way of TCRdb, which keeps in-frame sequences with V and J called. Part of the clones is missing from these tables; in studies checked, under half for an unresolved V gene and the rest for unknown reasons. The sample table shows 250,000 to 350,000 clones, and 86% are seen once. Clones ranked in the top ten supply around 0.8% of the sample. Input material: PBMCs. The receptors were gathered from a woman aged 18-29 years in good health and CMV-seronegative.

This rearrangement joins TRBV6-1 to TRBJ1-5; 9 nucleotides agree with TRBD1. This CDR3 has 15 residues. Germline V gene lookup returns CDR1 MNHNS and CDR2 SASEGT. The V segment lost 8 bases and the J segment 3 bases; nucleotides outside the gene matches: 8. The CDR3 loop reads CASSDRGGYNQPQHF. In nucleotides, the CDR3 is TGTGCCAGCTCGGACAGGGGAGGGTACAATCAGCCCCAGCATTTT.

The V gene is TRBV5-1, the J gene TRBJ1-3, with D uncertain. Germline assignment: CDR1 SGHRS and CDR2 YFSETQ. V was cut by 4 bases and J by 4 bases, with 21 bases left in between. This CDR3 has 17 amino acids. The CDR3 here is CASSASVAGTRGNTIYF. Written as DNA, the CDR3 is TGCGCCAGCAGCGCGTCCGTCGCCGGAACTAGGGGAAACACCATATATTTT.

Only a few counts were recorded for this clone. The rearrangement links TRBV7-6 to TRBJ2-7, with a possible D match to TRBD2 (5 bases). Germline loops: CDR1 SGHVS, CDR2 FNYEAQ. The CDR3 has 16 amino acids. V was clipped by 5 bases and J by 0 bases, with 17 bases between them. CDR3 region: CASSPVGGLASYEQYF. In DNA, the CDR3 is TGTGCCAGCAGCCCCGTGGGCGGGCTAGCCTCCTACGAGCAGTACTTC.

The rearrangement uses TRBV6-5 and TRBJ2-7; weak D call: TRBD2 (5 bases). The CDR3 runs to 12 residues. In germline, CDR1 is MNHEY, CDR2 SVGAGI. V was shortened by 9 bases and J by 9 bases, with 18 bases between the two germline ends. Here the CDR3 reads CASSDSYRGQYF. The CDR3 DNA is TGTGCCAGTTCGGACTCCTATCGGGGGCAGTACTTC.

J is TRBJ2-7 and V is TRBV27; D gene uncertain. Germline V gene lookup returns CDR1 MNHEY and CDR2 SMNVEV (reference sequence). The CDR3 is 13 residues long. V dropped 6 bases and J dropped 2 bases, with 11 bases sitting between them. DNA for the CDR3: TGTGCCAGCAGCCCCAACAGTGCCTACGAGCAGTACTTC. Its translation is CASSPNSAYEQYF.

The chain recombines TRBV27 with TRBJ2-7, with TRBD2 identical over 7 bases. The CDR3 loop spans 14 amino acids. Trimming removed 1 base from V and 3 bases from J; junction bases left unmatched: 3. CDR1 is MNHEY and CDR2 is SMNVEV in the germline V gene (reference sequence). The CDR3 DNA sequence: TGTGCCAGCAGTTTATTGGCGGGAGACTACGAGCAGTACTTC. Translating it yields CASSLLAGDYEQYF.

V and J are TRBV4-3 and TRBJ2-7; 10 nucleotides align to TRBD2. CDR1 is LGHNA, CDR2 YSLEER, per germline. V shed 6 bases, J shed 5 bases, and the junction held 4 bases outside the gene matches. The length of the CDR3 is 13 residues. The CDR3 is CASRASGSHEQYF. DNA of the CDR3: TGCGCCAGCAGAGCTAGCGGGAGTCACGAGCAGTACTTC.

This clone was picked up a small number of times. J is TRBJ2-7 and V is TRBV5-1; the D gene is possibly TRBD1 (6 bases). Germline values: CDR1 SGHRS, CDR2 YFSETQ. This CDR3 contains 15 residues. V was trimmed by 5 bases and J by 5 bases, leaving 20 bases between them. CDR3 nucleotide sequence: TGCGCCAGCAGGGGCACCATGGACAGATCGGACGAGCAGTACTTC. Residues: CASRGTMDRSDEQYF.